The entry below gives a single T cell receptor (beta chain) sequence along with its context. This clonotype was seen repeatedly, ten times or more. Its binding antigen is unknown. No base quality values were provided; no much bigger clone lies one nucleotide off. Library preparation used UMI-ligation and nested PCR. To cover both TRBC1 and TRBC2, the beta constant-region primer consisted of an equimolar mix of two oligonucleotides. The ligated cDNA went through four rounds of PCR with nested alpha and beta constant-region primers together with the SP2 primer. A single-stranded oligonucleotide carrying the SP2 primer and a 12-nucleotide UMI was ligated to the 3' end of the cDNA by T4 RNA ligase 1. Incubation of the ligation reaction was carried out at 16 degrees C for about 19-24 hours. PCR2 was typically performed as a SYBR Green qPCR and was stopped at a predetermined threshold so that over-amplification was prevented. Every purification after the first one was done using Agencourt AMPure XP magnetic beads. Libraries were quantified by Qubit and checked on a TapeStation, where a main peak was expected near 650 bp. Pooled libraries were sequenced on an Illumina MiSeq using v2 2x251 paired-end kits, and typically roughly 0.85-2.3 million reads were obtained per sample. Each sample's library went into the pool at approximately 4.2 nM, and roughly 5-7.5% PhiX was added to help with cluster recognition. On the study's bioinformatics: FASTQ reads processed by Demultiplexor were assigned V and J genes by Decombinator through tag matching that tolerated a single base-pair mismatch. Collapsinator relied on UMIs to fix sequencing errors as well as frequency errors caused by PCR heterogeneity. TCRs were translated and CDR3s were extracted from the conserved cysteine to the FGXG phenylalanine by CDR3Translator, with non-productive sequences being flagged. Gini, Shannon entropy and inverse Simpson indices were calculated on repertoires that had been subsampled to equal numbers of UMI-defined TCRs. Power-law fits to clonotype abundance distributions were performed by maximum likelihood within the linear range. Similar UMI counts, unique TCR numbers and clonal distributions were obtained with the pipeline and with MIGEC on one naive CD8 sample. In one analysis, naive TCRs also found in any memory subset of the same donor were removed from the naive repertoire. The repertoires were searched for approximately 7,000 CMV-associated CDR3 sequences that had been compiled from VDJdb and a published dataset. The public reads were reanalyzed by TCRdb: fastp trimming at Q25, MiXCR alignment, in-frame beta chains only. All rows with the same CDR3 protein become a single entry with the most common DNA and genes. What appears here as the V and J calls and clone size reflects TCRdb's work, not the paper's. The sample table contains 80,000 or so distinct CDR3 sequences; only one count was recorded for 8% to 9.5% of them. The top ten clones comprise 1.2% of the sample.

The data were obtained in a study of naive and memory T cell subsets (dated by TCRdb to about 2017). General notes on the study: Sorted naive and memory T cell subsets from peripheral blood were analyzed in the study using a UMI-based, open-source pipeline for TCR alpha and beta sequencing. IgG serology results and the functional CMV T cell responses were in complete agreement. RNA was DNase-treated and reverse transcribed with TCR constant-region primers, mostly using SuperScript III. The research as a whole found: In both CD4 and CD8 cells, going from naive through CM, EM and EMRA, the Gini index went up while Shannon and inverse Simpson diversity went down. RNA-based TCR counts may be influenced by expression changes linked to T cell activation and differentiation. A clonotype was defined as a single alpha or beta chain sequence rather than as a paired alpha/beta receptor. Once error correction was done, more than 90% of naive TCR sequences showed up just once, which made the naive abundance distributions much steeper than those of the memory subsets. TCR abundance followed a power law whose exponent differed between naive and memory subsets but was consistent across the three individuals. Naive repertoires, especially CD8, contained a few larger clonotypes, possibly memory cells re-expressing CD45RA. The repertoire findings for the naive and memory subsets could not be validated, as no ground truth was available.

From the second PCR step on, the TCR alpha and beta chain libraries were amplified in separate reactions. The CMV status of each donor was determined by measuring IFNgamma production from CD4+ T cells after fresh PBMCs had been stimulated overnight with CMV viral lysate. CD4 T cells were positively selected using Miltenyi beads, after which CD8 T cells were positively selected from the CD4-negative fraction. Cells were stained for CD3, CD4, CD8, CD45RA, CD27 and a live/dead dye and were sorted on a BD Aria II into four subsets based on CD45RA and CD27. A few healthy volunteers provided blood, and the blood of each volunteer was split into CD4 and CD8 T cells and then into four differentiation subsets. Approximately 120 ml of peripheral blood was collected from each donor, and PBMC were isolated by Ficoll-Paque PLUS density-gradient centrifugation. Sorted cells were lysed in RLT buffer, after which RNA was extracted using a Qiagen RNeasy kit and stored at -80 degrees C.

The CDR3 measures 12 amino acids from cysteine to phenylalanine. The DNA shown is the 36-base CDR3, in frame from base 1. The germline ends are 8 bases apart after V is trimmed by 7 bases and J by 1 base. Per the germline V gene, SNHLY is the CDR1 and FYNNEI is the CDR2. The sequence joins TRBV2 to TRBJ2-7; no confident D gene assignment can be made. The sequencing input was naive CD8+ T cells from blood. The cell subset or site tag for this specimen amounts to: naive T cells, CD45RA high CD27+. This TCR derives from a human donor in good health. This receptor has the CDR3 CASKRMSYEQYF. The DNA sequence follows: TGTGCCAGCAAAAGAATGTCCTACGAGCAGTACTTC.